A selection of T cell receptor beta chains follows, all from one sample in a study of response to subunit inactivated influenza vaccine. TCRdb analysed the RT-PCR reads with MiXCR anew, one entry per CDR3 protein. The repertoire holds 860,000 or so distinct CDR3 sequences, with about 20% as singletons. Sequenced here: PBMCs from blood, sampled roughly 5 days after vaccination. These receptors originate from a man aged 50-60 years who received an inactivated influenza vaccine. Both conserved end residues are part of each CDR3. A D gene is named only where the DNA matches it firmly. A clone size is listed for some rows: how often the clone was seen (once, few, many), or a class if it is expanded.

cdr3_nt,cdr3_aa,d_call,j_call,v_call,clone_size
TGTGCCAGCAACCGGCTACGGGGCCAAGGGGACGAGCAGTACTTC,CASNRLRGQGDEQYF,.,TRBJ2-7,TRBV28,few
TGCGCCAGCAGCCAAGAGATTTTGAGGACAGCAACCGGGGAGCTGTTTTTT,CASSQEILRTATGELFF,.,TRBJ2-2,TRBV4-1,.
TGTGCCATCAGTGAAATCCTAGCGGGGGCCGGAGATACGCAGTATTTT,CAISEILAGAGDTQYF,TRBD2,TRBJ2-3,TRBV10-3,.
TGTGCCAGCAGTGTCCGGGACAGGAACAATGAGCAGTTCTTC,CASSVRDRNNEQFF,TRBD1,TRBJ2-1,TRBV6-1,.
TGCGCCAGCAGCCAAGGGACAGGTTATTCCTACGAGCAGTACTTC,CASSQGTGYSYEQYF,TRBD1,TRBJ2-7,TRBV4-3,.
TGCGCCAGCAGCTATGGGAAAGAGGGCTACGAGCAGTACTTC,CASSYGKEGYEQYF,.,TRBJ2-7,TRBV5-1,.
TGTGCCACCAGCGCGCAGACAGGGGCGAACACTGAAGCTTTCTTT,CATSAQTGANTEAFF,TRBD1,TRBJ1-1,TRBV15,.
TGCAGTGCTTCTCCCGGGACAGGGACGGAAACACCCCTCCACTTT,CSASPGTGTETPLHF,TRBD1,TRBJ1-6,TRBV20-1,many
TGCGCCAGCACAGGGGCTGGGACAGATACGCAGTATTTT,CASTGAGTDTQYF,.,TRBJ2-3,TRBV5-1,few
TGTGCCAGCAGTACGACAGCTACCGGGGAGCTGTTTTTT,CASSTTATGELFF,.,TRBJ2-2,TRBV6-2/TRBV6-3,many
TGCAGTGCCAGGCCAGGGACAGGGGTAGGCAATCAGCCCCAGCATTTT,CSARPGTGVGNQPQHF,TRBD1,TRBJ1-5,TRBV20-1,few
TGTGCCAGCAGAGACGCAACCTACGAGCAGTACTTC,CASRDATYEQYF,.,TRBJ2-7,TRBV28,.
TGTGCCAGCAGTTTAAGGACTTCCTACGAGCAGTACTTC,CASSLRTSYEQYF,.,TRBJ2-7,TRBV27,.
TGTGCCAGCAGCTCGAAATCCGGGTCTAGCGGGGCTAAATCCTACGAGCAGTACTTC,CASSSKSGSSGAKSYEQYF,TRBD2,TRBJ2-7,TRBV11-2,.
TGTGCCAGCAGTCTAATTTTTAGTAGCAATCAGCCCCAGCATTTT,CASSLIFSSNQPQHF,.,TRBJ1-5,TRBV27,.
TGTGCCAGCAGCCCCACCTCTAGCGGGAGTCGCAATGAGCAGTTCTTC,CASSPTSSGSRNEQFF,TRBD2,TRBJ2-1,TRBV9,.
TGCAGCGGAGCAGGGACGAACACTGAAGCTTTCTTT,CSGAGTNTEAFF,.,TRBJ1-1,TRBV29-1,few
TGCAGTGCTAGAGAGGCTAGCGTGGCTCAGTACTTC,CSAREASVAQYF,.,TRBJ2-4,TRBV20-1,.
TGCGCCAGCAGCTTGGTCGGGGACGGAGATACGCAGTATTTT,CASSLVGDGDTQYF,.,TRBJ2-3,TRBV5-1,few
TGCGCCAGCAGCCCTCAAGGGGGACTAGCGGGAGCATACAATGAGCAGTTCTTC,CASSPQGGLAGAYNEQFF,TRBD2,TRBJ2-1,TRBV4-1,many
TGTGCCAGCAGTTATTTTGGGGGGGGATTATACAATGAGCAGTTCTTC,CASSYFGGGLYNEQFF,TRBD2,TRBJ2-1,TRBV6-2/TRBV6-3,.
TGTGCCAGCAGCTTAGGTGGAAGTGGGGGGGAGACCCAGTACTTC,CASSLGGSGGETQYF,.,TRBJ2-5,TRBV7-9,.
TGTGCCAGCAGTCTCCGGACAATCCCAGATACGCAGTATTTT,CASSLRTIPDTQYF,.,TRBJ2-3,TRBV6-2/TRBV6-3,few
TGCAGTGCTAGAAGTCCGCTAACTAATGAAAAACTGTTTTTT,CSARSPLTNEKLFF,.,TRBJ1-4,TRBV20-1,few
TGTGCCAGCAGCTTCGACGGACTAGCGGGAGTGGCCGGGGAGCTGTTTTTT,CASSFDGLAGVAGELFF,TRBD2,TRBJ2-2,TRBV7-3,few
TGTGCCAGCAGCCAAGTACCTGGGAATGAGCAGTTCTTC,CASSQVPGNEQFF,.,TRBJ2-1,TRBV14,many
TGTGCAAGTCGCCGTCCCTTTTCCGACAGGGGGTCCGGGGAGCTGTTTTTT,CASRRPFSDRGSGELFF,.,TRBJ2-2,TRBV12-2,.
TGCAGTGCAGCCGGGACTAGCGGGAGTCCCGAGCAGTACTTC,CSAAGTSGSPEQYF,TRBD2,TRBJ2-7,TRBV20-1,.
TGCGCCAGCAGCCAAGAACCGGCTGGGGGAGACACCGGGGAGCTGTTTTTT,CASSQEPAGGDTGELFF,.,TRBJ2-2,TRBV4-3,few
TGCAGTGCTAGAGTCTGGGAGTACAATGAGCAGTTCTTC,CSARVWEYNEQFF,.,TRBJ2-1,TRBV20-1,few
TGCAGTGCTGTCATGAACACTGAAGCTTTCTTT,CSAVMNTEAFF,.,TRBJ1-1,TRBV20-1,few
TGCAGCGTTCGACAGGGGAGTACAGATACGCAGTATTTT,CSVRQGSTDTQYF,TRBD1,TRBJ2-3,TRBV29-1,many
TGTGCCAGCAGTTTACTGAGGGGACAGATTGAAGCTTTCTTT,CASSLLRGQIEAFF,TRBD1,TRBJ1-1,TRBV12-3/TRBV12-4,few
TGCAGTGCCAACGCCGGGGGGCCCGGGGAGCTGTTTTTT,CSANAGGPGELFF,.,TRBJ2-2,TRBV20-1,few
TGTGCCAGCAGCGAGGGGTTGTCCTACGAGCAGTACTTC,CASSEGLSYEQYF,.,TRBJ2-7,TRBV21-1,.